The 29 T cell receptor beta chains below were found in one sample sequenced in a study of blood T cell repertoires in COVID-19. Some clones are missing from TCRdb's copy, which holds only in-frame ones; the method was immunoSEQ multiplex PCR. The sample holds around 180,000 clones, about 80% seen once. The material sequenced was peripheral blood. The receptors here all came from a man aged 65 to 79 with active or convalescent COVID-19.

CDR3 residues: CASSLSLGNTEAFF. The CDR3 DNA follows: TGTGCCAGCAGCTTAAGTCTAGGGAACACTGAAGCTTTCTTT. This rearrangement joins TRBV7-9 to TRBJ1-1; D gene uncertain. CDR3 length equals 14 residues. V dropped 2 bases and J dropped 1 base, with 8 bases sitting between them. Germline V CDR1 and CDR2: SEHNR, FQNEAQ (reference sequence).

The V gene is TRBV5-1, the J gene TRBJ2-3, with 8 bases matching TRBD1. The CDR3 totals 15 residues. The V gene end was trimmed by 4 bases and the J gene end by 0 bases; junction bases not matched to a gene: 4. Per the germline V gene, CDR1 is SGHRS and CDR2 is YFSETQ. The CDR3 sequence: CASSPTGDSTDTQYF. The CDR3 DNA sequence: TGCGCCAGCAGCCCGACAGGGGATAGCACAGATACGCAGTATTTT.

This clone was observed a single time. The chain combines TRBV9 with TRBJ1-5, with 7 nucleotides matching TRBD1. Germline trimming cut 0 bases from V and 5 bases from J; bases unmatched to any gene: 5. CDR1 and CDR2 (germline): SGDLS, YYNGEE. This CDR3 is built from 15 residues. CDR3 residues: CASSVGGGEDQPQHF. The CDR3 nucleotides are TGTGCCAGCAGCGTAGGAGGGGGCGAGGATCAGCCCCAGCATTTT.

This clone was counted between two and nine times. As DNA, the CDR3 is TGTGCCAGCAGTCAGACTGGTTATGGCTACACCTTC. Translating it yields CASSQTGYGYTF. This chain joins TRBV6-2 or TRBV6-3 and TRBJ1-2; D is unresolved. The CDR3 loop spans 12 amino acids. V lost 5 bases to trimming and J lost 5 bases, with 9 bases between them. The germline V gene encodes CDR1 MNHEY and CDR2 SVGEGT.

The chain joins TRBV11-2 to TRBJ2-7, with 8 bases that match TRBD2. CDR1 and CDR2 (germline): SGHAT, FQNNGV. The length of the CDR3 is 15 residues. With V trimmed by 5 bases and J by 4 bases, 10 bases remained unmatched. The CDR3 spells CASSQLPGLGYEQYF. Here the CDR3 DNA reads TGTGCCAGCAGCCAATTACCGGGACTAGGGTACGAGCAGTACTTC.

The chain carries TRBV15 and TRBJ2-3, with D possibly being TRBD1 (5 bases). The V gene's germline CDR1 is LNHNV and CDR2 YYDKDF (reference sequence). The V end lost 8 bases, the J end lost 2 bases, and 11 bases lay between the germline ends. This CDR3 is built from 13 residues. The CDR3 region is CATGAAYTDTQYF. The CDR3, as DNA: TGTGCCACCGGGGCGGCCTACACAGATACGCAGTATTTT. The entire variable domain, with the rest obtained from reference TRBV15 and TRBJ2-3, is as follows: DAMVIQNPRYQVTQFGKPVTLSCSQTLNHNVMYWYQQKSSQAPKLLFHYYDKDFNNEADTPDNFQSRRPNTSFCFLDIRSPGLGDTAMYLCATGAAYTDTQYFGPGTRLTVL.

The chain has TRBV23-1 and TRBJ2-3; no firm D call. TRBV23-1 falls under the ORF class, with uncertain function. The V end lost 1 base, the J end lost 2 bases, and 16 bases lay between the germline ends. The CDR3 runs to 17 residues. In DNA, the CDR3 is TGCGCCAGCAGTCAATTCGGTGCAGGCGAAGACACAGATACGCAGTATTTT. Amino acids: CASSQFGAGEDTDTQYF.

CDR3 sequence reads: CASSFRGSNTEAFF. Here the CDR3 DNA reads TGTGCCAGCAGTTTCAGGGGGTCGAACACTGAAGCTTTCTTT. The chain is built from TRBV27 and TRBJ1-1; TRBD1 agrees at 7 bases. The CDR3 loop spans 14 amino acids. Germline V CDR1 and CDR2: MNHEY, SMNVEV (reference sequence). Unmatched junction bases numbered 2, after V lost 3 bases and J lost 1 base.

The chain recombines TRBV5-4 with TRBJ1-2; 7 positions agree with TRBD1. The V and J ends lost 2 bases and 4 bases, in that order; junction bases with no gene match: 2. This CDR3 is 13 amino acids long. The V gene's germline CDR1 is SGHNT and CDR2 YYREEE (reference sequence). Here the CDR3 reads CASSFRDSYGYTF. DNA for the CDR3: TGTGCCAGCAGCTTCCGGGACAGCTATGGCTACACCTTC.

This clone turned up a few times. This chain uses TRBV11-3 with TRBJ2-2; D is perhaps TRBD1 (6 bases). The CDR3 is 14 amino acids. Trimming removed 3 bases from V and 5 bases from J, with 10 bases in between. Germline V gene lookup returns CDR1 SGHNT and CDR2 YENEEA. CDR3 loop: CASSFRGGTGELFF. CDR3 sequence (DNA): TGTGCCAGCAGCTTCAGGGGTGGGACCGGGGAGCTGTTTTTT.

The gene calls are TRBV5-1 and TRBJ2-1; 10 nucleotides agree with TRBD2. Germline trimming cut 5 bases from V and 9 bases from J; bases unmatched to any gene: 8. This CDR3 region has 14 residues. Germline V gene data show CDR1 as SGHRS and CDR2 as YFSETQ. Here the CDR3 reads CASRRTSGNIEQFF. The CDR3 nucleotides are TGCGCCAGCAGGCGTACTAGCGGGAACATTGAGCAGTTCTTC.

This chain joins TRBV3-1 (or the pseudogene TRBV3-2) and TRBJ2-7; the D gene is possibly TRBD1 (6 bases). Germline V gene data show CDR1 as LGHDT and CDR2 as YNNKEL (reference sequence). V gave up 4 bases and J gave up 1 base, with 20 bases separating them. The CDR3 covers 17 residues. The CDR3 loop is CASSRGILRGLSYEQYF. CDR3 bases: TGTGCCAGCAGCCGGGGAATACTCAGGGGTTTGTCCTACGAGCAGTACTTC.

This clone was recorded once. The chain links TRBV9 to TRBJ2-3, with TRBD2 as a possible D gene (5 bases). The V gene's germline CDR1 is SGDLS and CDR2 YYNGEE. Trimming pared 7 bases from V and 2 bases from J, leaving 14 bases between. The CDR3 extends over 14 amino acids. DNA of the CDR3: TGTGCCAGCGGAGTCACGGGAAACACAGATACGCAGTATTTT. This gives the protein CASGVTGNTDTQYF.

The chain is built from TRBV7-9 and TRBJ2-2, with a weak D call TRBD2 (5 bases). The germline V gene has CDR1 SEHNR and CDR2 FQNEAQ (reference sequence). The CDR3 is 17 residues long. V shed 3 bases and J shed 0 bases, with 14 bases lying between them. Written as DNA, the CDR3 is TGTGCCAGCAGCTTCCGAGCGGACGGATCGAACACCGGGGAGCTGTTTTTT. As protein: CASSFRADGSNTGELFF.

The chain joins TRBV10-3 to TRBJ2-5; D is unclear. V gave up 4 bases and J gave up 4 bases, with 7 bases separating them. The CDR3 has 12 amino acids. The germline CDR1 and CDR2 sequences are ENHRY and SYGVKD. The CDR3 DNA follows: TGTGCCATCAGTGGCCGCGGAGAGACCCAGTACTTC. It translates to CAISGRGETQYF.

The chain employs TRBV6-2 or TRBV6-3 and TRBJ1-6; TRBD1 matches at 9 bases. Trimming removed 6 bases from V and 3 bases from J; junction bases left unmatched: 12. CDR1 MNHEY and CDR2 SVGEGT come from the germline V gene. The CDR3 length is 18 residues. CDR3 coding DNA: TGTGCCAGCAGCCCTGCCCGGGGACAGGGCTACTATAATTCACCCCTCCACTTT. It is translated as CASSPARGQGYYNSPLHF.

The gene calls are TRBV4-1 and TRBJ1-4, with D uncertain. The CDR3 is 16 residues long. From germline, CDR1 is MGHRA and CDR2 YSYEKL. With 0 bases removed from V and 2 bases from J, the gap between germline ends came to 10 bases. CDR3 sequence reads: CASSQESYSTNEKLFF. CDR3 nucleotides: TGCGCCAGCAGCCAAGAATCCTACAGCACTAATGAAAAACTGTTTTTT.

The chain joins TRBV5-1 to TRBJ2-7; TRBD2 agrees at 11 bases. The CDR3 covers 14 residues. Germline CDR1 SGHRS, CDR2 YFSETQ. V lost 3 bases and J lost 5; bases outside the gene matches: 4. CDR3 DNA sequence: TGCGCCAGCAGCTCTGGGACTAGCGGAGACGAGCAGTACTTC. Residues: CASSSGTSGDEQYF.

This clone was recorded a few times. The sample holds other DNA sequences that translate to the same CDR3. CDR3 residues: CASSLRGNSYEQYF. DNA of the CDR3: TGTGCCAGCAGCTTGAGGGGGAACTCCTACGAGCAGTACTTC. The V call is TRBV5-4, the J call TRBJ2-7; TRBD1 might be the D (6 bases). Germline lookup yields CDR1 SGHNT and CDR2 YYREEE (reference sequence). The ends were cut back, 1 base at V and 0 bases at J, with 8 bases in the middle. CDR3 length equals 14 residues.

The chain couples TRBV4-1 to TRBJ1-2; a possible D gene is TRBD1 (6 bases). Trimming cost V 2 bases and J 4 bases, with 14 bases left between them. The germline V gene encodes CDR1 MGHRA and CDR2 YSYEKL. CDR3 size: 15 residues. The CDR3 DNA reads TGCGCCAGCAGCCAAAATCCCACAGGGAGCTATGGCTACACCTTC. As protein: CASSQNPTGSYGYTF.

The CDR3 spells CASTDRAPDTQYF. The CDR3 bases are TGTGCCAGCACGGACAGGGCACCAGATACGCAGTATTTT. The V and J genes are TRBV18 and TRBJ2-3, with 8 bases that match TRBD1. With 8 bases clipped from V and 4 bases from J, the junction kept 5 bases outside the gene matches. Germline V lookup: CDR1 KGHSH, CDR2 LQKENI. The CDR3 consists of 13 residues.

This clone occurred once. V and J are TRBV10-1 and TRBJ2-3, with 11 bases fitting TRBD2. This CDR3 is built from 15 residues. Trimming at V came to 2 bases and at J to 5 bases, leaving 3 bases not matched to a gene. CDR1 is WNHNN and CDR2 is SYGVQD in the germline V gene (reference sequence). The CDR3 DNA sequence: TGCGCCAGCAGTGAGACTAGCGGGAGTGTAGATACGCAGTATTTT. It is translated as CASSETSGSVDTQYF.

The chain has TRBV7-8 and TRBJ2-5, with 11 bases matching TRBD1. Germline V CDR1 and CDR2: SGHVS, FQNEAQ. The CDR3 has 14 residues. Trimming at V came to 5 bases and at J to 3 bases, leaving 2 bases not matched to a gene. In DNA form, the CDR3 reads TGTGCCAGCAGCGCGGGACAGGGGGAAGAGACCCAGTACTTC. Translated, it gives CASSAGQGEETQYF.

The V and J genes are TRBV9 and TRBJ2-3, with unresolved D. CDR1 and CDR2 from the germline V gene are SGDLS and YYNGEE. V was clipped by 4 bases and J by 3 bases, with 15 bases between them. The CDR3 extends over 15 amino acids. Here the CDR3 DNA reads TGTGCCAGCAGCCCGAGTGTGGGCCAGACAGATACGCAGTATTTT. Residues: CASSPSVGQTDTQYF.

The chain joins TRBV6-4 to TRBJ1-1; the D is unclear. CDR3 length: 13 residues. Germline values: CDR1 MRHNA, CDR2 SNTAGT. Trimming removed 11 bases from V and 0 bases from J, with 13 bases in between. CDR3 nucleotides: TGTGCCGTGGCGGCGCCCTTGAACACTGAAGCTTTCTTT. It codes for CAVAAPLNTEAFF.

The chain joins TRBV19 to TRBJ1-1; tentatively, D is TRBD1 (5 bases). Germline lookup yields CDR1 LNHDA and CDR2 SQIVND (reference sequence). The CDR3 contains 15 residues. Trimming took off 7 bases at V and 1 base at J, with 16 bases between the two ends. This CDR3 reads CASTNGGGSNTEAFF. The CDR3 DNA reads as TGTGCCAGTACAAATGGGGGGGGTTCGAACACTGAAGCTTTCTTT. Full variable domain (missing parts from reference TRBV19 and TRBJ1-1): DGGITQSPKYLFRKEGQNVTLSCEQNLNHDAMYWYRQDPGQGLRLIYYSQIVNDFQKGDIAEGYSVSREKKESFPLTVTSAQKNPTAFYLCASTNGGGSNTEAFFGQGTRLTVV.

This clone has a single count. This rearrangement joins TRBV27 to TRBJ2-1, with a weak D call TRBD2 (5 bases). Germline V gene lookup returns CDR1 MNHEY and CDR2 SMNVEV (reference sequence). V lost 3 bases and J 0 bases, leaving 6 bases between the germline ends. The CDR3 is 14 amino acids. The CDR3 DNA sequence: TGTGCCAGCAGTTTCGGGGTCTCCTACAATGAGCAGTTCTTC. It is translated as CASSFGVSYNEQFF.

This chain joins TRBV6-5 and TRBJ1-2; the D is unclear. Germline CDR1 MNHEY, CDR2 SVGAGI. Trimming took off 4 bases at V and 1 base at J, with 7 bases between the two ends. This CDR3 spans 13 amino acids. The CDR3 loop reads CASSLSGNYGYTF. CDR3 sequence (DNA): TGTGCCAGCAGTTTGTCGGGTAACTATGGCTACACCTTC.

V is TRBV5-4 and J is TRBJ1-2; D unclear. Germline V CDR1 and CDR2: SGHNT, YYREEE (reference sequence). This CDR3 is built from 15 residues. The V and J ends lost 0 bases and 4 bases respectively, with 13 bases between them. The DNA for the CDR3 is TGTGCCAGCAGCTTGGTCCCGCCCGAGGGCTATGGCTACACCTTC. Amino acid sequence: CASSLVPPEGYGYTF.